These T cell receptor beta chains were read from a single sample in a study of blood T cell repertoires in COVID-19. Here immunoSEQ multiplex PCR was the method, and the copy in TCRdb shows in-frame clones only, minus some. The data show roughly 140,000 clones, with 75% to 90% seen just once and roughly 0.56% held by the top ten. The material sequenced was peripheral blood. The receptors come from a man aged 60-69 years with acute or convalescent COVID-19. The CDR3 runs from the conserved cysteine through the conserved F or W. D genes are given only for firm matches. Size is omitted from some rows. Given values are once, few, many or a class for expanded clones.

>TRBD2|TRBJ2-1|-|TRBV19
TGTGCCAGTATTGGGGTGGGACAGCTAGCGGGAGGGCCTGTCAATGAGCAGTTCTTC
CASIGVGQLAGGPVNEQFF
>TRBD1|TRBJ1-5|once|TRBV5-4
TGTGCCAGCAGCCCCAGGGGGGTGAAACAGCCCCAGCATTTT
CASSPRGVKQPQHF
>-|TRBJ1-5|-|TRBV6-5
TGTGCCAGCAGACGACTTCCCAATCAGCCCCAGCATTTT
CASRRLPNQPQHF
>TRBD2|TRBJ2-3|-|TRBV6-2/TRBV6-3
TGTGCCAGCAGTTACTCCTCGAAGCGGGAGGGTGCTCTGGCGCAGTATTTT
CASSYSSKREGALAQYF
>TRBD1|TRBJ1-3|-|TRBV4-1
TGCGCCAGCAGCCCCCTCCCCCGACAGGGGGGCCTCTCTGGAAACACCATATATTTT
CASSPLPRQGGLSGNTIYF
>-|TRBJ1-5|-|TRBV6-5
TGTGCCAGCAGCCGGGGGAGCGGGGGAAGTCAGCCCCAGCATTTT
CASSRGSGGSQPQHF
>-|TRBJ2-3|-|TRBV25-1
TGTGCCAGCACCCAGGGGGGCGCAGATACGCAGTATTTT
CASTQGGADTQYF
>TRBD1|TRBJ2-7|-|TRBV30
TGTGCCTGGCGTCAGACAGGGACGGGGCACGAGCAGTACTTC
CAWRQTGTGHEQYF
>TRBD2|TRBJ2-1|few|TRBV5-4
TGTGCCAGCAGCTTGAGGCTAGCGGGAGCCAATGAGCAGTTCTTC
CASSLRLAGANEQFF
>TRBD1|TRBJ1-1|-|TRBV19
TGTGCCAGTAGTACCCGGACAGGAGCCCTAGAAGCTTTCTTT
CASSTRTGALEAFF
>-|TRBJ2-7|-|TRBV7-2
TGTGCCAGCAGCCCCCGGGTCGAGGCCCGGGAGCAGTACTTC
CASSPRVEAREQYF
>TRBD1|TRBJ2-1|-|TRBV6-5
TGTGCCAGCAGTAGACGACAGGGGGCTGAGCAGTTCTTC
CASSRRQGAEQFF
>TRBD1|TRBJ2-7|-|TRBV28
TGTGCCAGCAGTTTAGGGGACAGCTCCTACGAGCAGTACTTC
CASSLGDSSYEQYF
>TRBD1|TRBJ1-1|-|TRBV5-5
TGTGCCAGCAGCCCATTTAAGACAGGGCGGGGGAACACTGAAGCTTTCTTT
CASSPFKTGRGNTEAFF
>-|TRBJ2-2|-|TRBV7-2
TGTGCCACAGGACAAGTGCAAAACACCGGGGAGCTGTTTTTT
CATGQVQNTGELFF
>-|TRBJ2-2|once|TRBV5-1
TGCGCCAGCAGCTTTCTGTCAGGGGCCCCCGGGGAGCTGTTTTTT
CASSFLSGAPGELFF
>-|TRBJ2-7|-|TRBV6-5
TGTGCCAGCAGTAAGGGGGGGACCTACGAGCAGTACTTC
CASSKGGTYEQYF
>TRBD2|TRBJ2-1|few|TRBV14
TGTGCCAGCAGCCTATGGACTAGCGGGGGGGCCCATGAGCAGTTCTTC
CASSLWTSGGAHEQFF
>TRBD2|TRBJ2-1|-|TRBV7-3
TGTGCCAGCAGCCTTCGGACTAGCAACGGTGAGCAGTTCTTC
CASSLRTSNGEQFF
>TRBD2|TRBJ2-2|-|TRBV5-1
TGCGCCAGCAGCTTGCGGGGACTAGCGCCAACCGGGGAGCTGTTTTTT
CASSLRGLAPTGELFF
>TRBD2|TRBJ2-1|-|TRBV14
TGTGCCAGCAGCCAACTGGCGGGGGGGCAGAATGAGCAGTTCTTC
CASSQLAGGQNEQFF
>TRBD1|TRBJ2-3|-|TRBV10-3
TGTGCCACCAAGCCGGGACAGGGGTCTTATCGGGGGCACACAGATACGCAGTATTTT
CATKPGQGSYRGHTDTQYF
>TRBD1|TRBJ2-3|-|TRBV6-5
TGTGCCAGCAACATCGGGACAGGGGGTCCAGATACGCAGTATTTT
CASNIGTGGPDTQYF
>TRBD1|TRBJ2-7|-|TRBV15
TGTGCCACCAGCAGAAGCTGGACAGGGACCTACGAGCAGTACTTC
CATSRSWTGTYEQYF
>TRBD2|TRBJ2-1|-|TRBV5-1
TGCGCCAGCAGCTTGACTAGCGGGAGGCGGTACAATGAGCAGTTCTTC
CASSLTSGRRYNEQFF
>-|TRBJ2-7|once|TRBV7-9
TGTGCCAGCAGCTTAGGGGCGGGGGCGGAAGGGTACGAGCAGTACTTC
CASSLGAGAEGYEQYF
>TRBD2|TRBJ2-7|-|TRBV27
TGTGCCAGCAGAGGGACTAGCGGGGACGAGCAGTACTTC
CASRGTSGDEQYF